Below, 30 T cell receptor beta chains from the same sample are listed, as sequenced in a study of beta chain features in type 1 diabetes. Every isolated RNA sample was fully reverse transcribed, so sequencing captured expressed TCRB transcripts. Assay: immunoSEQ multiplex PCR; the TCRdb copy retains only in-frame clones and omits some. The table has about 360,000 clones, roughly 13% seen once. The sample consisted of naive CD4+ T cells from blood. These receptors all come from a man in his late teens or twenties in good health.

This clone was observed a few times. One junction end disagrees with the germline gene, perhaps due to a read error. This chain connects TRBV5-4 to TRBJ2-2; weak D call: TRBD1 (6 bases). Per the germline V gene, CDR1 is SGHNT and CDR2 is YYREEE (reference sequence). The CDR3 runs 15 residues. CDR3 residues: CASSLDSVNTGELFF. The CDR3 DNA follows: TGTGCCAGCAGTTTGGACAGTGTCAACACCGGGGAGCTGTTTTTT. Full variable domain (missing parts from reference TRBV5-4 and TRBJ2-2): ETGVTQSPTHLIKTRGQQVTLRCSSQSGHNTVSWYQQALGQGPQFIFQYYREEENGRGNFPPRFSGLQFPNYSSELNVNALELDDSALYLCASSLDSVNTGELFFGEGSRLTVL.

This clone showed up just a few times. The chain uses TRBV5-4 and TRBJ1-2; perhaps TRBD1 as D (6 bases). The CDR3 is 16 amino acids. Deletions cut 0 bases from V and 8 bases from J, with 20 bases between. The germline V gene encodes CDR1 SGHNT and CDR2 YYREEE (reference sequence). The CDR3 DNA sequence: TGTGCCAGCAGCTTGGGGGGACAAGCCGCTTCGAGGGGCTACACCTTC. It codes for CASSLGGQAASRGYTF.

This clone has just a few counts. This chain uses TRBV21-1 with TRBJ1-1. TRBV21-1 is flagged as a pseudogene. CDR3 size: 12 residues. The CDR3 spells CASQGGNTEAFF. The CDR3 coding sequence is TGTGCCAGCCAGGGAGGGAACACTGAAGCTTTCTTT.

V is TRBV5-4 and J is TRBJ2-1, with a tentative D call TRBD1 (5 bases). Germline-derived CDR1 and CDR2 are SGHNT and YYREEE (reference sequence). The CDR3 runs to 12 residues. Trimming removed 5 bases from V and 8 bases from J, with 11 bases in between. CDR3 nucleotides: TGTGCCAGCAGTCTACAGGTCGATGAGCAGTTCTTC. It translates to CASSLQVDEQFF.

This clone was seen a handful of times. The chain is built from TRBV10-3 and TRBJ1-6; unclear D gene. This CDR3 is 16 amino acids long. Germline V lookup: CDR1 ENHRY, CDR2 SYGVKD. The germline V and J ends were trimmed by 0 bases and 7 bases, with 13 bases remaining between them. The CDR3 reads CAISESEGIRNSPLHF. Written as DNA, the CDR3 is TGTGCCATCAGTGAGTCGGAGGGCATTAGAAATTCACCCCTCCACTTT.

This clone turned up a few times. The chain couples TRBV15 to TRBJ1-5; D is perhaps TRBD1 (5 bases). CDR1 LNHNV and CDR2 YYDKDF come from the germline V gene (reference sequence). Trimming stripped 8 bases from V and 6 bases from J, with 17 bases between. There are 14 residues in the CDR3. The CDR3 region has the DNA TGTGCCACCTCAAATGGGGGGTTTGGTCAGCCCCAGCATTTT. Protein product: CATSNGGFGQPQHF.

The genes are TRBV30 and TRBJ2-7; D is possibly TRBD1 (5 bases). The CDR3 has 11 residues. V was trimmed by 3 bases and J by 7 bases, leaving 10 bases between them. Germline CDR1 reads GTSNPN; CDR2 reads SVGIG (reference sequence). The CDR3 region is CAWSRASEQYF. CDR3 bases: TGTGCCTGGAGCAGGGCTTCGGAGCAGTACTTC.

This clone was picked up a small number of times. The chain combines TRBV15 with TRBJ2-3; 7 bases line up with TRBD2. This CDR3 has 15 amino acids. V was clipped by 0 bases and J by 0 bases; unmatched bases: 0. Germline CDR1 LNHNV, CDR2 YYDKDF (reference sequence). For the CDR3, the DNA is TGTGCCACCAGCAGAGATAGCGGGAGCACAGATACGCAGTATTTT. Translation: CATSRDSGSTDTQYF.

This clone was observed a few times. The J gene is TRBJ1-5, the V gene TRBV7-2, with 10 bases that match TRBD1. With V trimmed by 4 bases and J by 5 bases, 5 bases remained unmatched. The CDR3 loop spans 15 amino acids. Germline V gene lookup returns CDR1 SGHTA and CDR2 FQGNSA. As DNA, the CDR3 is TGTGCCAGCAGCTCCTGGACAGGGGGTGATCAGCCCCAGCATTTT. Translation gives CASSSWTGGDQPQHF.

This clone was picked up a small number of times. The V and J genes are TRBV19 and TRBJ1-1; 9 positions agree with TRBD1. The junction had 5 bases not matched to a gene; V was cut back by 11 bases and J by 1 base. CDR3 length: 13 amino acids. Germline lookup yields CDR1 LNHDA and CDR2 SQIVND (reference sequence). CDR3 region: CAVGQGRNTEAFF. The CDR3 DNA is TGTGCCGTTGGACAGGGGCGGAACACTGAAGCTTTCTTT. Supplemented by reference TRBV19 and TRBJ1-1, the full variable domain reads DGGITQSPKYLFRKEGQNVTLSCEQNLNHDAMYWYRQDPGQGLRLIYYSQIVNDFQKGDIAEGYSVSREKKESFPLTVTSAQKNPTAFYLCAVGQGRNTEAFFGQGTRLTVV.

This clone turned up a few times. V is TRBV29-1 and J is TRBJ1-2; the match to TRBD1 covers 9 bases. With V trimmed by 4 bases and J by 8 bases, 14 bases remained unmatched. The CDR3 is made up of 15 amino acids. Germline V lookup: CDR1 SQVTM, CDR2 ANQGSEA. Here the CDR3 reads CSVGLGTGNLGGYTF. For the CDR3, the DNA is TGCAGCGTTGGTCTCGGGACAGGGAATCTGGGAGGCTACACCTTC.

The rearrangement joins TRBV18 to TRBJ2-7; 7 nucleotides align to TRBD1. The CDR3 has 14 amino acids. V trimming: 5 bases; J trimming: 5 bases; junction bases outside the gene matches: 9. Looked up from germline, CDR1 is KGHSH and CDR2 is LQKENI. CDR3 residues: CASSSQGPQDEQYF. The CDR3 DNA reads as TGTGCCAGCTCATCACAGGGGCCCCAGGACGAGCAGTACTTC.

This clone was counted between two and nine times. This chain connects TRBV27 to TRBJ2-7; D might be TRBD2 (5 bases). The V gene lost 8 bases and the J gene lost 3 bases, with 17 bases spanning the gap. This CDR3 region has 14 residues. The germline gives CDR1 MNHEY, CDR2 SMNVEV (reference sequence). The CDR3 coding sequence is TGTGCCAGCCGTTATGGAGAGGGTTACTACGAGCAGTACTTC. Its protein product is CASRYGEGYYEQYF.

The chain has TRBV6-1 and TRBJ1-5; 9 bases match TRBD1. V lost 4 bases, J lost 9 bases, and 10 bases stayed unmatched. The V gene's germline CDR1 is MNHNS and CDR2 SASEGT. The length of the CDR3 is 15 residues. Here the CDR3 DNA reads TGTGCCAGCAGTGCGGGACAGGGCTCTCTCTGGCCCCAGCATTTT. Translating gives CASSAGQGSLWPQHF.

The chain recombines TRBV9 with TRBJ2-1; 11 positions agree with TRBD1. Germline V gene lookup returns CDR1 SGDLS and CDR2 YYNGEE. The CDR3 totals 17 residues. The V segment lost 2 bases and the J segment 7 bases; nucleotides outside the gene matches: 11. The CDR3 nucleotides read TGTGCCAGCAGCGTGGCACGGGACAGGGGGAGTTCAAATGAGCAGTTCTTC. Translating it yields CASSVARDRGSSNEQFF.

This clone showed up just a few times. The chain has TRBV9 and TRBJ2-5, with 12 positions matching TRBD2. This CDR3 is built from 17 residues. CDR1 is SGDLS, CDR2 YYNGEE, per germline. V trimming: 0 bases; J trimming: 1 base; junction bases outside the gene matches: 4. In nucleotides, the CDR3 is TGTGCCAGCAGCGTAGGACTAGCGGGGGACTTCCAAGAGACCCAGTACTTC. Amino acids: CASSVGLAGDFQETQYF.

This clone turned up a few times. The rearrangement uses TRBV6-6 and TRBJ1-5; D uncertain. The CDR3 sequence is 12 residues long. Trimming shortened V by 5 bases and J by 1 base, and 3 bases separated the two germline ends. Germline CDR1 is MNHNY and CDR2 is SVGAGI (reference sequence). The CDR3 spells CASSGSNQPQHF. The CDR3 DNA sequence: TGTGCCAGCAGTGGCAGCAATCAGCCCCAGCATTTT.

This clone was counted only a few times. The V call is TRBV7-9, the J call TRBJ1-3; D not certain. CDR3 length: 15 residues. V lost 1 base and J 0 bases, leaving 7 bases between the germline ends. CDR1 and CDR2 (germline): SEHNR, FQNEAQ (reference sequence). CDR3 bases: TGTGCCAGCAGCTTAGGCGGAGACTCTGGAAACACCATATATTTT. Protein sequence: CASSLGGDSGNTIYF.

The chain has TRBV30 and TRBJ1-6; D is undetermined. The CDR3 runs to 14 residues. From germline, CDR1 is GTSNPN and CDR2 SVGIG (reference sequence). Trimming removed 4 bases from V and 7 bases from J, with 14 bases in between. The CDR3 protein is CAWMFYTANSPLHF. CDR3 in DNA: TGTGCCTGGATGTTCTACACAGCCAATTCACCCCTCCACTTT.

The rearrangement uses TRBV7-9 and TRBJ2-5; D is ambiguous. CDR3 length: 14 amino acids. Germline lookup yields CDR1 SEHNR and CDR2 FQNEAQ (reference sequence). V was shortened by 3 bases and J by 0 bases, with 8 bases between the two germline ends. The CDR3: CASSFLQYQETQYF. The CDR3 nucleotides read TGTGCCAGCAGCTTTTTACAGTACCAAGAGACCCAGTACTTC.

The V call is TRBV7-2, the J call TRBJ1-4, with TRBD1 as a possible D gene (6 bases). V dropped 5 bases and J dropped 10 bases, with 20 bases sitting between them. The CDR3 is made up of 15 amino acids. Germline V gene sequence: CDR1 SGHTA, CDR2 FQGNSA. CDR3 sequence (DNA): TGTGCCAGCAGCAGAGGGGCCAGGGGCGAGGGAAAACTGTTTTTT. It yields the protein CASSRGARGEGKLFF. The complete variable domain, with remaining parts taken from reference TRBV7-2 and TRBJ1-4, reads GAGVSQSPSNKVTEKGKDVELRCDPISGHTALYWYRQSLGQGLEFLIYFQGNSAPDKSGLPSDRFSAERTGGSVSTLTIQRTQQEDSAVYLCASSRGARGEGKLFFGSGTQLSVL.

The CDR3 DNA sequence: TGTGCCAGCAGCGCTCCGGGACAAGACAATCAGCCCCAGCATTTT. Its protein product is CASSAPGQDNQPQHF. J is TRBJ1-5 and V is TRBV7-9; D may be TRBD1 (6 bases). The CDR3 has 15 residues. Germline CDR1 is SEHNR and CDR2 is FQNEAQ (reference sequence). Trimming cost V 5 bases and J 3 bases, with 14 bases left between them.

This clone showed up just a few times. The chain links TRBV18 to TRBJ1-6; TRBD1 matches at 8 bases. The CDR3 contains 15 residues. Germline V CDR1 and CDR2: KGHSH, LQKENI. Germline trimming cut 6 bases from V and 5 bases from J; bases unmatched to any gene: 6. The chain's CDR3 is CASSQQGADNSPLHF. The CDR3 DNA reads TGTGCCAGCTCGCAGCAGGGGGCGGATAATTCACCCCTCCACTTT.

Here the CDR3 DNA reads TGTGCCAGCAGCCGGGGGATTAGCAATCAGCCCCAGCATTTT. This gives the protein CASSRGISNQPQHF. The chain uses TRBV6-5 and TRBJ1-5; D might be TRBD1 (5 bases). V was pared by 6 bases and J by 0 bases, with 9 bases between. The CDR3 totals 14 residues. Germline V gene sequence: CDR1 MNHEY, CDR2 SVGAGI.

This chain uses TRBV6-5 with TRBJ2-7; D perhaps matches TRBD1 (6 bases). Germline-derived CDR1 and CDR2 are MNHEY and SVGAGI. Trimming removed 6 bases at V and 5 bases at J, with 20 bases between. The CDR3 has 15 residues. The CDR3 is CASRLRVRGIHEQYF. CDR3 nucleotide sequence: TGTGCCAGCAGACTCAGGGTCAGGGGTATCCACGAGCAGTACTTC.

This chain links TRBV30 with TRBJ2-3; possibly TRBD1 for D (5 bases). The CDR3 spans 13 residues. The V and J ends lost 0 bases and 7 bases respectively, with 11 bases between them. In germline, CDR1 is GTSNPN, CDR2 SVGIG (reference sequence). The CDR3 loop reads CAWSVGATNTQYF. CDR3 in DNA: TGTGCCTGGAGTGTTGGGGCAACCAATACGCAGTATTTT.

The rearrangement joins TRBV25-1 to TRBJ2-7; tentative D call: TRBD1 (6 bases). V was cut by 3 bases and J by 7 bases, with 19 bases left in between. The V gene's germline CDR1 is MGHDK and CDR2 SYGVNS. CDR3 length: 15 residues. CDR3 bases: TGTGCCAGCAGTGACCGGGACATTTTAATTCCGGAGCAGTACTTC. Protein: CASSDRDILIPEQYF.

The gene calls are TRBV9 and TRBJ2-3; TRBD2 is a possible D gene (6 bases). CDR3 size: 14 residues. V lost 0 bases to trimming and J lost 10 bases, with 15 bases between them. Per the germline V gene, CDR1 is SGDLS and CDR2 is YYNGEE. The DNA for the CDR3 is TGTGCCAGCAGCGTAGACATCACTACTAGCTCGCAGTATTTT. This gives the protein CASSVDITTSSQYF.

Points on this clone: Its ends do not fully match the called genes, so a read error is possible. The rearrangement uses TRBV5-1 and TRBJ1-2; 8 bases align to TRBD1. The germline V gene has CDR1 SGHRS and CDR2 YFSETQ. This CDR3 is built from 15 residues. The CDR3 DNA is TGCGCCAGCAGCTCTGCCGTGGGACAGGCGGCAACGGGCGCCTTC. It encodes CASSSAVGQAATGAF. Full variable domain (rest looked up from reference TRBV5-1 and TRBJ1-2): KAGVTQTPRYLIKTRGQQVTLSCSPISGHRSVSWYQQTPGQGLQFLFEYFSETQRNKGNFPGRFSGRQFSNSRSEMNVSTLELGDSALYLCASSSAVGQAATGAFGSGTRLTVV.

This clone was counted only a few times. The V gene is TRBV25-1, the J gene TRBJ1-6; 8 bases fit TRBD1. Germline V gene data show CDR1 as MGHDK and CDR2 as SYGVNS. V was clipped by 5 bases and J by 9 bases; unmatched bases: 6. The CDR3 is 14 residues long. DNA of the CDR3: TGTGCCAGCAGTAACCGACAGGGGAGTTCACCCCTCCACTTT. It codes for CASSNRQGSSPLHF.